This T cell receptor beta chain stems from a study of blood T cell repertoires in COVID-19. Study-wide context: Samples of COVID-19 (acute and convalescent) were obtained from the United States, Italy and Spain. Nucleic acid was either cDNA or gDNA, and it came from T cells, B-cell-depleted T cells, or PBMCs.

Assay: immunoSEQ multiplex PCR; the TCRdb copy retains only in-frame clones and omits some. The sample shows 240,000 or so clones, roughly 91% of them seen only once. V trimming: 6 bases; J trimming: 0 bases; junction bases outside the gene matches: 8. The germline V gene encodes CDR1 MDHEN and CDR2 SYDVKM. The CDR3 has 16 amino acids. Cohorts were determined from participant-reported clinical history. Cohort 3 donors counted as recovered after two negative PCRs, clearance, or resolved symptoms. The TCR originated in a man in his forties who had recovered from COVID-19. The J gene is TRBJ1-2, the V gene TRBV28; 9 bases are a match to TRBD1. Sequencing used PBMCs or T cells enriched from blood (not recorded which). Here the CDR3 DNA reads TGTGCCAGCAGCCCTATTACAGGGGGCGCTAACTATGGCTACACCTTC. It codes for CASSPITGGANYGYTF.